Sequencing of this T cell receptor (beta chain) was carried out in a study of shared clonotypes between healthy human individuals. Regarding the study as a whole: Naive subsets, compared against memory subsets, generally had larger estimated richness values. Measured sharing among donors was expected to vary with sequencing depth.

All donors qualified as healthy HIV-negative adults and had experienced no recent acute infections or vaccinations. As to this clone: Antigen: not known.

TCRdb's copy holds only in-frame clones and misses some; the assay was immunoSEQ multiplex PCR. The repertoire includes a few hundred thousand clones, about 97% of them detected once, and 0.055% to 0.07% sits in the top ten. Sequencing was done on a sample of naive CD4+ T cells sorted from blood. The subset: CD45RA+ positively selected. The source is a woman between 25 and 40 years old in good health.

In nucleotides, the CDR3 is TGTGCCAGTAGTAGTAGCGGAACCTCCTACGAGCAGTACTTC. Translating gives CASSSSGTSYEQYF. This chain connects TRBV19 to TRBJ2-7, with TRBD2 as a possible D gene (6 bases). V was trimmed by 4 bases and J by 0 bases, leaving 10 bases between them. Looked up from germline, CDR1 is LNHDA and CDR2 is SQIVND (reference sequence). This CDR3 is 14 amino acids long.